This entry lists 21 T cell receptor beta chains sequenced from one sample in a study of T-cell memory formation after mild COVID-19 (dated by TCRdb to 2020 to 2022). The library was generated by 5' RACE. The sample was run on an Illumina NovaSeq 6000. TCRdb's own reprocessing of the public reads used fastp at Q25 and MiXCR and kept productive beta chains. Entries that share a CDR3 protein sequence are merged under the most common genes and DNA. The sample contains about 360,000 distinct CDR3 sequences, over 10% of them found a single time. The ten largest clones represent about 20% of the sample. The specimen was PBMCs or a T cell subset sorted from them (not recorded which). Every receptor here comes from a man aged 18 to 35 who had mild COVID-19 (a few samples of this study predate the infection). The sample titles of this study are shuffled in the database, so cell type and time point are left out; the donor was told from shared clones.

The chain is built from TRBV5-1 and TRBJ2-2, with D perhaps TRBD2 (6 bases). Germline-derived CDR1 and CDR2 are SGHRS and YFSETQ. The CDR3 totals 16 residues. V shed 4 bases and J shed 4 bases, with 17 bases lying between them. The CDR3 region is CASSPRDGTFTGELFF. The CDR3 nucleotides are TGCGCCAGCAGCCCGCGGGACGGAACTTTCACCGGGGAGCTGTTTTTT.

The sample holds a few counts of this clonotype. The chain joins TRBV4-2 to TRBJ2-5, with 7 bases aligning to TRBD2. CDR3 length: 15 residues. The V gene's germline CDR1 is LGHNA and CDR2 YNFKEQ. J gave up 4 bases and V 3 bases, and 8 bases lay outside the gene matches. The CDR3 nucleotides read TGTGCCAGCAGCCAGGGCGGGAGCTTGGGAGAGACCCAGTACTTC. This gives the protein CASSQGGSLGETQYF.

This clonotype showed up just a few times. V gene TRBV7-9 combines with J gene TRBJ2-5, with 9 bases identical to TRBD2. The CDR3 has 16 amino acids. Germline V gene sequence: CDR1 SEHNR, CDR2 FQNEAQ (reference sequence). The V and J ends lost 1 base and 4 bases, in that order; junction bases with no gene match: 7. The CDR3 here is CASSLVPAGGRETQYF. The CDR3 nucleotides are TGTGCCAGCAGCTTAGTCCCAGCGGGGGGCAGAGAGACCCAGTACTTC.

The chain combines TRBV3-1 with TRBJ1-1; 7 positions agree with TRBD1. Germline CDR1 is LGHDT and CDR2 is YNNKEL (reference sequence). The CDR3 covers 13 residues. The V and J ends lost 8 bases and 6 bases, in that order; junction bases with no gene match: 9. For the CDR3, the DNA is TGTGCCAGCCTAGACAGGGAGAAAGCTGAAGCTTTCTTT. It specifies CASLDREKAEAFF. Based on the CDR3 plus reference TRBV3-1 and TRBJ1-1, the full variable domain is DTAVSQTPKYLVTQMGNDKSIKCEQNLGHDTMYWYKQDSKKFLKIMFSYNNKELIINETVPNRFSPKSPDKAHLNLHINSLELGDSAVYFCASLDREKAEAFFGQGTRLTVV.

The V call is TRBV4-1, the J call TRBJ1-2; no clear D gene. CDR3 length: 13 amino acids. CDR1 and CDR2 from the germline V gene are MGHRA and YSYEKL. Trimming took 0 bases from V and 6 from J, leaving 8 bases between them. For the CDR3, the DNA is TGCGCCAGCAGCCAAGATTGGTCGGATGGCTACACCTTC. Amino acids: CASSQDWSDGYTF.

This clonotype was detected many times. V usage is TRBV4-1 and J usage is TRBJ1-1; TRBD1 agrees at 8 bases. Losses at the gene ends were 3 bases for V and 4 bases for J; bases not matched to a gene: 13. The CDR3 covers 17 residues. Germline V gene sequence: CDR1 MGHRA, CDR2 YSYEKL. CDR3 sequence: CASSHGQGVPRVTEAFF. CDR3 sequence (DNA): TGCGCCAGCAGCCATGGACAGGGAGTGCCCCGGGTCACTGAAGCTTTCTTT.

The chain joins TRBV12-3 or TRBV12-4 to TRBJ1-5; tentative D call: TRBD1 (5 bases). V shed 5 bases and J shed 5 bases, with 10 bases lying between them. The length of the CDR3 is 13 residues. CDR3 DNA: TGTGCCAGCAGTATCAGGGTTGATCAGCCCCAGCATTTT. It specifies CASSIRVDQPQHF.

The CDR3 spells CASSQVAAGELFF. The CDR3 DNA is TGCGCCAGCAGCCAAGTGGCAGCCGGGGAGCTGTTTTTT. The chain joins TRBV4-1 to TRBJ2-2, with D unresolved. V was shortened by 1 base and J by 6 bases, with 6 bases between the two germline ends. CDR1 and CDR2 from the germline V gene are MGHRA and YSYEKL. The CDR3 totals 13 residues.

The chain couples TRBV27 to TRBJ1-1; no definite D call. This CDR3 comprises 15 residues. V lost 5 bases, J lost 0 bases, and 13 bases lay in between. Per the germline V gene, CDR1 is MNHEY and CDR2 is SMNVEV (reference sequence). CDR3 bases: TGTGCCAGCAGTCCCGGGCAGCTCATGAACACTGAAGCTTTCTTT. Translated, it gives CASSPGQLMNTEAFF.

The gene calls are TRBV3-1 and TRBJ2-1; D is undetermined. This CDR3 contains 12 residues. Germline CDR1 and CDR2: LGHDT and YNNKEL (reference sequence). The V end lost 0 bases, the J end lost 10 bases, and 7 bases lay between the germline ends. CDR3 bases: TGTGCCAGCAGCCAAGATATCGGGGAGCAGTTCTTC. It encodes CASSQDIGEQFF.

This clonotype was counted a few times. The chain is built from TRBV27 and TRBJ2-7; D assignment may be TRBD1 or TRBD2 (6 bases each). Germline lookup yields CDR1 MNHEY and CDR2 SMNVEV (reference sequence). Trimming took off 2 bases at V and 2 bases at J, with 10 bases between the two ends. CDR3 length equals 14 residues. The CDR3 protein is CASSLRGGPYEQYF. The CDR3 DNA follows: TGTGCCAGCAGTTTACGTGGGGGGCCCTACGAGCAGTACTTC.

For this clonotype: Germline and junction disagree at one end, which may indicate a read error. This sequence joins TRBV12-3 or TRBV12-4 and TRBJ2-4, with unresolved D. The CDR3 extends over 8 amino acids. DNA for the CDR3: TGTGCCAGCAGCCCACCGGACTTC. Translation gives CASSPPDF.

This clonotype was recorded many times. The rearrangement joins TRBV11-2 to TRBJ2-5; 11 nucleotides line up with TRBD2. Germline V gene data show CDR1 as SGHAT and CDR2 as FQNNGV. J lost 6 bases, V lost 5 bases, and 5 bases had no gene match. The CDR3 has 14 residues. This CDR3 reads CASSQGTSGQTQYF. CDR3 DNA: TGTGCCAGCAGCCAAGGGACTAGCGGCCAGACCCAGTACTTC.

V and J are TRBV7-2 and TRBJ2-3, with TRBD2 matching over 10 bases. The CDR3 runs 14 residues. Germline-derived CDR1 and CDR2 are SGHTA and FQGNSA. After removal of 8 bases from V and 6 bases from J, the junction contained 8 bases not matched to a gene. CDR3 sequence: CASVTSGVLDTQYF. In DNA, the CDR3 is TGTGCCAGCGTCACTAGCGGGGTCCTGGATACGCAGTATTTT.

The chain joins TRBV7-2 to TRBJ1-4; the D is unclear. The germline gives CDR1 SGHTA, CDR2 FQGNSA. The CDR3 sequence is 15 residues long. Trimming took off 1 base at V and 2 bases at J, with 8 bases between the two ends. CDR3 sequence reads: CASSLVGFTNEKLFF. CDR3 DNA: TGTGCCAGCAGCTTAGTCGGGTTCACTAATGAAAAACTGTTTTTT.

This sequence joins TRBV7-2 and TRBJ2-3; a possible D gene is TRBD2 (5 bases). The CDR3 length is 12 residues. Between the trimmed V and J ends, which lost 11 bases and 1 base, there was a span of 10 bases. CDR1 and CDR2 (germline): SGHTA, FQGNSA. CDR3 nucleotide sequence: TGTGCCGTTAGCGTCGGCACAGATACGCAGTATTTT. It encodes CAVSVGTDTQYF.

Only a few counts were recorded for this clonotype. The genes are TRBV7-8 and TRBJ1-2; 10 nucleotides line up with TRBD1. There are 15 residues in the CDR3. The V segment lost 4 bases and the J segment 7 bases; nucleotides outside the gene matches: 9. In germline, CDR1 is SGHVS, CDR2 FQNEAQ. The CDR3 DNA reads TGTGCCAGCAGCTCGCCGACAGGGGGCTACGGTGGCTACACCTTC. This encodes CASSSPTGGYGGYTF.

The chain links TRBV12-3 or TRBV12-4 to TRBJ1-4; weak D call: TRBD1 (5 bases). Trimming shortened V by 8 bases and J by 2 bases, and 12 bases separated the two germline ends. This CDR3 spans 14 amino acids. CDR3 sequence (DNA): TGTGCCAGCCAGGGAGACTTGACTAATGAAAAACTGTTTTTT. Protein product: CASQGDLTNEKLFF.

This clonotype came up a few times. The rearrangement uses TRBV20-1 and TRBJ1-1; D gene uncertain. This CDR3 is 16 amino acids long. Between the trimmed V and J ends, which lost 6 bases and 0 bases, there was a span of 20 bases. Germline CDR1 DFQATT, CDR2 SNEGSKA (reference sequence). As DNA, the CDR3 is TGCAGTGCCCTAGGAGTGGGATTGGGCGTGAACACTGAAGCTTTCTTT. This gives the protein CSALGVGLGVNTEAFF.

This clonotype was seen more than once but under ten times. The chain employs TRBV12-3 or TRBV12-4 and TRBJ2-2; D is perhaps TRBD1 (8 bases). This CDR3 is 16 amino acids long. V shed 4 bases and J shed 0 bases, with 12 bases lying between them. This CDR3 reads CASSSTGGANTGELFF. CDR3 bases: TGTGCCAGCAGTTCCACAGGGGGGGCGAACACCGGGGAGCTGTTTTTT.

This clonotype turned up a few times. The chain carries TRBV5-1 and TRBJ2-3, with TRBD2 as a possible D gene (6 bases). V gave up 0 bases and J gave up 2 bases, with 10 bases separating them. Germline V gives CDR1 SGHRS, CDR2 YFSETQ. CDR3 size: 15 residues. Here the CDR3 DNA reads TGCGCCAGCAGCTTGGGGGGACTTAACACAGATACGCAGTATTTT. Its protein product is CASSLGGLNTDTQYF. The variable domain in full, completed from reference TRBV5-1 and TRBJ2-3, reads KAGVTQTPRYLIKTRGQQVTLSCSPISGHRSVSWYQQTPGQGLQFLFEYFSETQRNKGNFPGRFSGRQFSNSRSEMNVSTLELGDSALYLCASSLGGLNTDTQYFGPGTRLTVL.